This entry describes one TCR beta chain. The sample is drawn from a study of T cells expressing NK-cell markers. Study in general: Sorted CD3+CD56-NKG2C+, CD3+CD56+NKG2C+ and CD3+CD56+NKG2C- T cells supplied the TCR beta repertoires. Out of eight donors sequenced, seven tested HCMV-seropositive and the remaining one seronegative.

cDNA encoding TCR beta was synthesized via 5'RACE template switching incorporating UMIs. TCRdb re-called the 5' RACE reads, yielding one record per CDR3 amino acid sequence without DNA. The sample's table shows 550,000 or so distinct CDR3 sequences. The CDR3 runs to 16 residues. Germline V lookup: CDR1 SGHTA, CDR2 FQGNSA. The chain links TRBV7-2 to TRBJ2-1. The receptor was derived from a man aged 18 to 29 in good health. Sample: blood T cells: a sorted CD56 or NKG2C T cell subset, CD4+ or CD8+ T cells, or bulk PBMC T cells (not recorded which). The CDR3 sequence: CASSRKALSSYNEQFF.